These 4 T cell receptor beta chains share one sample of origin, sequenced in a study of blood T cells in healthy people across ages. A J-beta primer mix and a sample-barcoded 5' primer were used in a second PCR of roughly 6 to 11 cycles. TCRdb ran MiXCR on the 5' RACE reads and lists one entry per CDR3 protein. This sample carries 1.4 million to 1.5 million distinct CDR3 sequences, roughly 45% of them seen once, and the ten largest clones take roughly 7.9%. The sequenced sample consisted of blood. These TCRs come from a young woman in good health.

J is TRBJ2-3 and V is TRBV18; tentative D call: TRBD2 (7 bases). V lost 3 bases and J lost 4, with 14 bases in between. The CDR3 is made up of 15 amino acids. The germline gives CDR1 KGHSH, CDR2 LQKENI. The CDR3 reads CASSPGRGAPDTQYF. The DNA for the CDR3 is TGTGCCAGCTCACCGGGACGGGGGGCCCCAGATACGCAGTATTTT.

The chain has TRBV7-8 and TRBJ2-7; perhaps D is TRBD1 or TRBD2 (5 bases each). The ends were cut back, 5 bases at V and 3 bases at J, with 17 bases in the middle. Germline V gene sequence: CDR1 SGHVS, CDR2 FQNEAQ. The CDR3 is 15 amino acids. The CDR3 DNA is TGTGCCAGCAGCGCCCCGGGACGGAGCATCTACGAGCAGTACTTC. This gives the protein CASSAPGRSIYEQYF.

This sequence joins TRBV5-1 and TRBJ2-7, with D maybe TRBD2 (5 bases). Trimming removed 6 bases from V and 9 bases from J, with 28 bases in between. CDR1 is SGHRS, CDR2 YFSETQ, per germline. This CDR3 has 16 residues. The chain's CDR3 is CASTLWGRGNYNGQYF. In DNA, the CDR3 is TGCGCCAGCACCCTCTGGGGTCGGGGTAACTACAATGGGCAGTACTTC.

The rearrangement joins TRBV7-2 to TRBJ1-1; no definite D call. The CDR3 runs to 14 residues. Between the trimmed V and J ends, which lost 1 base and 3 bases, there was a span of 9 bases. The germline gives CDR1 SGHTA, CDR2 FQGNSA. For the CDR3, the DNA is TGTGCCAGCAGCTTAGTGGGTCGATACACTGAAGCTTTCTTT. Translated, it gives CASSLVGRYTEAFF.